The 5 T cell receptor beta chains listed next were all sequenced from one sample in a study of human T cells and chemical hapten exposure. The sample's time point: patch test 3, about 24 weeks after DPC sensitization. The treatment denotes: therapeutic diphenylcyclopropenone sensitization with weekly scalp DPC. Using its own MiXCR run on the RACE reads, TCRdb lists one record per CDR3 protein. This table holds about 52,000 distinct CDR3 sequences, 9.9% found once. The sequenced sample was whole blood, obtained in connection with sensitization to the hapten diphenylcyclopropenone (DPC). Receptors originate from a woman in her 40s with alopecia areata. Some clones in this sample may be carry-over from other donors' samples.

This clonotype was counted between two and nine times. The gene calls are TRBV2 and TRBJ2-2; possibly TRBD1 for D (6 bases). This CDR3 is 14 amino acids long. V lost 6 bases and J 4 bases, leaving 12 bases between the germline ends. CDR1 and CDR2 from the germline V gene are SNHLY and FYNNEI. In DNA, the CDR3 is TGTGCCAGCAGGGCTCGGACAGTCACCGGGGAGCTGTTTTTT. Translated, it gives CASRARTVTGELFF.

The V gene is TRBV10-3, the J gene TRBJ1-5; the D is unclear. CDR3 length: 14 amino acids. Germline lookup yields CDR1 ENHRY and CDR2 SYGVKD. V lost 0 bases and J 6 bases, leaving 9 bases between the germline ends. CDR3 sequence reads: CAISESNFRQPQHF. In DNA, the CDR3 is TGTGCCATCAGTGAGTCGAATTTCCGTCAGCCCCAGCATTTT.

The V gene is TRBV5-5, the J gene TRBJ1-1; D is perhaps TRBD1 (6 bases). The CDR3 is 15 amino acids. V was pared by 2 bases and J by 4 bases, with 15 bases between. CDR1 is SGHKS, CDR2 YYEKEE, per germline (reference sequence). The DNA for the CDR3 is TGTGCCAGCAGCTTTAGACAGGTCCCGGGCACTGAAGCTTTCTTT. Translation: CASSFRQVPGTEAFF.

This clonotype appeared many times. The V and J genes are TRBV7-9 and TRBJ2-3, with TRBD2 identical over 8 bases. V shed 5 bases and J 2 bases; nucleotides not matched to a gene: 12. The CDR3 consists of 17 residues. Germline V lookup: CDR1 SEHNR, CDR2 FQNEAQ (reference sequence). In DNA form, the CDR3 reads TGTGCCAGCAGCCAATTCCCATGGCGGGGGGTCACAGATACGCAGTATTTT. Translating it yields CASSQFPWRGVTDTQYF.

The chain couples TRBV7-9 to TRBJ1-3; D gene ambiguous. Per the germline V gene, CDR1 is SEHNR and CDR2 is FQNEAQ (reference sequence). V was shortened by 2 bases and J by 3 bases, with 11 bases between the two germline ends. The CDR3 contains 15 residues. CDR3 coding DNA: TGTGCCAGCAGCTTATCTTCCGTGCATGGAAACACCATATATTTT. It translates to CASSLSSVHGNTIYF.